The rows below give T cell receptor beta chains drawn from one sample of a study of T cells expressing NK-cell markers. TCRdb reanalyzed the 5' RACE reads, giving one entry per CDR3 protein sequence and no DNA. This sample lists under 500,000 distinct CDR3 sequences; its ten largest clones have 7.3%. The sequencing input was blood T cells: a sorted CD56 or NKG2C T cell subset, CD4+ or CD8+ T cells, or bulk PBMC T cells (not recorded which). These receptors were obtained from a woman aged 18 to 69 in good health. Both conserved end residues are part of each CDR3.

j_call v_call cdr3_aa
TRBJ2-3 TRBV27 CASSLWGISADTQYF
TRBJ2-3 TRBV3-1 CASSHKIARGETDTQYF
TRBJ2-2 TRBV4-3 CASSQESDGSHPGELFF
TRBJ2-1 TRBV19 CASTPTSSSYNEQFF
TRBJ2-5 TRBV20-1 CSATPDLAETQYF
TRBJ2-1 TRBV11-2 CASSNLLSEQFF
TRBJ1-6 TRBV15 CATSRDSTNSPLHF
TRBJ2-2 TRBV6-1 CASTLAGAPGELFF
TRBJ2-7 TRBV20-1 CSARDSFGQGGYYEQYF
TRBJ2-5 TRBV5-1 CASSLMQMQETQYF
TRBJ2-1 TRBV20-1 CSAERSSGMLVGYNEQFF
TRBJ1-5 TRBV28 CASVPGGYQPQHF
TRBJ2-1 TRBV9 CASSVGSGTPNEQFF
TRBJ1-6 TRBV11-2 CASSLDGGVPSPLHF
TRBJ2-3 TRBV29-1 CSVVGGVTDTQYF
TRBJ2-3 TRBV20-1 CSAPPGQGKTDTQYF
TRBJ2-3 TRBV6-2/TRBV6-3 CASRSDRVGTDTQYF
TRBJ2-3 TRBV29-1 CSVVGSASTDTQYF
TRBJ2-5 TRBV3-1 CASSQGTGKETQYF
TRBJ1-6 TRBV4-1 CASSQGHSRDGSPLHF
TRBJ2-5 TRBV4-2 CASSPRDGKETQYF
TRBJ2-6 TRBV5-6 CASSSKTPQRSGANVLTF
TRBJ2-1 TRBV4-3 CASSQVPGQASNEQFF
TRBJ2-7 TRBV20-1 CSAEPFDGGGPYEQYF
TRBJ2-3 TRBV6-5 CASSSPREGKDTQYF
TRBJ2-1 TRBV12-3/TRBV12-4 CASSDSGRGLNEQFF
TRBJ2-3 TRBV20-1 CSVGVPSTDTQYF
TRBJ2-2 TRBV20-1 CSASPSGGTGELFF
TRBJ2-3 TRBV20-1 CSARTWSLESTDTQYF
TRBJ2-1 TRBV3-1 CASSQTLSRGNEQFF
TRBJ2-3 TRBV6-5 CASSYQVSAGTDTQYF
TRBJ1-2 TRBV12-3/TRBV12-4 CASSLSSDRLGYTF
TRBJ2-2 TRBV12-3/TRBV12-4 CASSLAGQGSNTGELFF
TRBJ2-1 TRBV2 CASSATSGSSYNEQFF
TRBJ1-1 TRBV2 CASSGRTAMNTEAFF
TRBJ2-6 TRBV4-3 CASSQGAETNVLTF
TRBJ2-7 TRBV6-2/TRBV6-3 CASSYGTSYEQYF
TRBJ2-2 TRBV7-3 CASTRGPNTGELFF
TRBJ2-3 TRBV29-1 CSERTKITDTQYF
TRBJ2-1 TRBV27 CASSLTATYNEQFF
TRBJ1-2 TRBV4-3 CASSQEALTANYGYTF